Here is one T cell receptor beta chain with its context. The data were taken from a study of blood T cell repertoires in COVID-19. The wider study: Acute-phase and convalescent COVID-19 samples originated in the United States, Italy and Spain. From T cells, B-cell-depleted T cells, or PBMCs came the material, which was cDNA or gDNA.

Seattle participants joined during active infection and were tracked over time. The repertoire was sequenced with immunoSEQ multiplex PCR; TCRdb's copy has only in-frame clones and lacks some. The sample lists about 310,000 clones, 90% occurring once. Germline values: CDR1 SQVTM, CDR2 ANQGSEA. J lost 2 bases, V lost 7 bases, and 8 bases had no gene match. The CDR3 contains 13 residues. This receptor was identified in a woman between 40 and 50 years old with COVID-19, enrolled during active disease. The rearrangement joins TRBV29-1 to TRBJ2-7; TRBD1 agrees at 7 bases. The source material was peripheral blood. The CDR3 sequence: CSADRDSPYEQYF. CDR3 coding DNA: TGCAGCGCCGATCGGGACAGTCCCTACGAGCAGTACTTC.